Listed below are T cell receptor beta chains from one sample, sequenced in a study of T cells in Graves' hyperthyroidism and ophthalmopathy. TCRdb reanalysed the multiplex PCR reads using MiXCR and keeps one entry per CDR3 protein. Of under 550,000 distinct CDR3 sequences listed, 15% to 20% are singletons. Material: blood. These receptors all stem from a man aged 35-49 years with Graves' ophthalmopathy. Each CDR3 is given with its conserved first and last residue. Fields, in order: V gene, J gene, clone size, D gene, CDR3 DNA, CDR3 protein. The D gene is left open where the match is weak. Some rows have no size entry. The others give once, few or many, or a class for an expanded clone.

TRBV11-3	TRBJ1-1	NA	NA	TGTGCCAGCAGCTCAGGGACAACCGCTGAAGCTTTCTTT	CASSSGTTAEAFF
TRBV7-3	TRBJ2-5	few	TRBD2	TGTGCCAGCAGCCCCGACAGCGGGGGGCCACAGACCCAGTACTTC	CASSPDSGGPQTQYF
TRBV11-2	TRBJ2-7	few	TRBD2	TGTGCCAGCAGCTTAGTACTAGCGGGAGGGCCGCAGTACTTC	CASSLVLAGGPQYF
TRBV7-9	TRBJ1-1	many	TRBD1	TGTGCCAGCAGCCTCCTACCGGGACAGGCCCTACCAGAAGCTTTCTTT	CASSLLPGQALPEAFF
TRBV7-6	TRBJ2-1	NA	TRBD2	TGTGCCAGCAGCTTACCCGAGGGACTAGCGGGGGGCCAATCCTACAATGAGCAGTTCTTC	CASSLPEGLAGGQSYNEQFF
TRBV29-1	TRBJ2-3	NA	TRBD1	TGCAGCGTTGGGGACAGGCCTTCGGATACGCAGTATTTT	CSVGDRPSDTQYF
TRBV20-1	TRBJ2-1	many	TRBD2	TGCAGTGCCTTAGCGGGAGCGAGAGATGAGCAGTTCTTC	CSALAGARDEQFF
TRBV18	TRBJ1-4	many	TRBD1	TGTGCCAGCTCACCAATGGGACAGGGTCGAACAACTAATGAAAAACTGTTTTTT	CASSPMGQGRTTNEKLFF
TRBV18	TRBJ1-1	many	NA	TGTGCCAGCTCACCCCCGGTGCAGACTGAAGCTTTCTTT	CASSPPVQTEAFF
TRBV7-9	TRBJ1-4	NA	NA	TGTGCCAGCAGCTTAGGCCCCTGGGGTAATGAAAAACTGTTTTTT	CASSLGPWGNEKLFF
TRBV9	TRBJ2-5	NA	NA	TGTGCCAGCAGCGTAGCACCGGGGCCGGAGACCCAGTACTTC	CASSVAPGPETQYF
TRBV11-3	TRBJ2-1	many	NA	TGTGCCAGCAGCTTGAGTAGTTTGGGTGAGCAGTTCTTC	CASSLSSLGEQFF
TRBV19	TRBJ2-3	NA	NA	TGTGCCAGTAGTATATCAGCGGCCAATGTAGATACGCAGTATTTT	CASSISAANVDTQYF
TRBV5-1	TRBJ2-1	few	TRBD2	TGCGCCAGCAGCCCCTCCGGGGGGATTAATGAGCAGTTCTTC	CASSPSGGINEQFF
TRBV5-5	TRBJ2-1	NA	TRBD2	TGTGCCAGCAGCTTGGATCCAGCGGGGGCCAATTACAATGAGCAGTTCTTC	CASSLDPAGANYNEQFF